This TCR beta chain is from a study of spatial heterogeneity in lung cancer. This clonotype was seen many times. Time point: sample taken at primary tumor resection. Unsorted samples of tumor, nontumor lung or frozen PBMC had their whole RNA sequenced. The CDR3 is made up of 14 amino acids. Germline-derived CDR1 and CDR2 are WNHNN and SYGVQD (reference sequence). The ends lost 8 bases at V and 4 bases at J; junction bases unmatched: 7. MiXCR, run by TCRdb on the 5' RACE reads, gives a single entry per CDR3 protein. The table shows about 82,000 distinct CDR3 sequences, with around 13% occurring only once.

This clonotype originated in a male donor with early-stage non-small cell lung cancer. This chain connects TRBV10-1 to TRBJ2-3; 9 bases are a match to TRBD2. The starting material was PBMCs, obtained at surgery. The CDR3 coding sequence is TGCGCCAGCTTTAGCGGGAGAGCCCCAGATACGCAGTATTTT. This translates into CASFSGRAPDTQYF.